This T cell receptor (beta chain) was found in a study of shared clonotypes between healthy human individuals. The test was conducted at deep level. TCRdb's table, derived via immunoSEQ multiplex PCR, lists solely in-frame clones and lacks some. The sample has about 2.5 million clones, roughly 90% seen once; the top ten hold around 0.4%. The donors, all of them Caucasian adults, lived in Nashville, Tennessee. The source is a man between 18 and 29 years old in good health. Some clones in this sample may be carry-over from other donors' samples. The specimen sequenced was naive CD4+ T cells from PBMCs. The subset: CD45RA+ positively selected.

CDR3 sequence reads: CASRHPNTSGNEQFF. CDR3 nucleotides: TGTGCCAGCAGACACCCAAATACCAGTGGCAATGAGCAGTTCTTC. The rearrangement joins TRBV28 to TRBJ2-1; D ambiguous. V dropped 6 bases and J dropped 6 bases, with 18 bases sitting between them. The length of the CDR3 is 15 residues. Germline CDR1 reads MDHEN; CDR2 reads SYDVKM.